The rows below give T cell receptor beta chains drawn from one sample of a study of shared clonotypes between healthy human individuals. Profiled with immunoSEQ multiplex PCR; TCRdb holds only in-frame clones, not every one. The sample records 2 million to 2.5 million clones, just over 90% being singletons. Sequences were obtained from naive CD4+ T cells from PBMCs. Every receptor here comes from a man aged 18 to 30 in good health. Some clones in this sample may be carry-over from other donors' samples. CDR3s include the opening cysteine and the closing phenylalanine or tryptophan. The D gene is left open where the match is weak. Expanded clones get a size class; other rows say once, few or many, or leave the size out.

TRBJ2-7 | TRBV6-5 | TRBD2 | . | TGTGCCAGCAGTTATTCCGGACTAGCGGAGACCTACGAGCAGTACTTC | CASSYSGLAETYEQYF
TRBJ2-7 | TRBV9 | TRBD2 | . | TGTGCCAGCAGCGTAGGCCCAAGCGGGAGGGACGAGCAGTACTTC | CASSVGPSGRDEQYF
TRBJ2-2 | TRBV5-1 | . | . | TGCGCCAGCAGCTCCCGGACAGCCAACACCGGGGAGCTGTTTTTT | CASSSRTANTGELFF
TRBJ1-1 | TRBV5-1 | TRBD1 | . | TGCGCCAGCAGCTTAAGCGTCCGGGACAGTGAAGCTTTCTTT | CASSLSVRDSEAFF
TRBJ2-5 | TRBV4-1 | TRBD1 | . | TGCGCCAGCAGCCAAGGGACAGGGGGGTCGGGGACCCAGTACTTC | CASSQGTGGSGTQYF
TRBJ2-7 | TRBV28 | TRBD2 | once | TGTGCCAGCAGGGATACGACTAGCGGGAGATTGAACGAGCAGTACTTC | CASRDTTSGRLNEQYF
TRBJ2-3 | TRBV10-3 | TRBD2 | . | TGTGCCATCAGTCAGTTAGCGGGATCGGGAGATACGCAGTATTTT | CAISQLAGSGDTQYF
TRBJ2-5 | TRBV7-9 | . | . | TGTGCCAGCAGCTTAGATGGGGGCTTGGGGGAGACCCAGTACTTC | CASSLDGGLGETQYF
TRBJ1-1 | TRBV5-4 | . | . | TGTGCCAGCAGCCCCATTACGGGAGAGACTGAAGCTTTCTTT | CASSPITGETEAFF
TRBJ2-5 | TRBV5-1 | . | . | TGCGCCAGCAGCGCCAGGGGCCAAGAGACCCAGTACTTC | CASSARGQETQYF
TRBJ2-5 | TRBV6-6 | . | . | TGTGCCAGCACCCCTCAGGGGATTGCGACCCAGTACTTC | CASTPQGIATQYF
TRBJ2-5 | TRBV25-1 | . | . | TGTGCCACCGGTAGGGCAGGGCAAGAGACCCAGTACTTC | CATGRAGQETQYF
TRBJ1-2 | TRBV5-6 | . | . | TGTGCCAGCAGCCGAACAGATAACTATGGCTACACCTTC | CASSRTDNYGYTF
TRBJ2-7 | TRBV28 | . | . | TGTGCCAGCAGTTCAGGGTCAGACGAGCAGTACTTC | CASSSGSDEQYF
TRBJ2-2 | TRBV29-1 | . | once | TGCAGCGTGGGGGTTACGACAGCGAACACCGGGGAGCTGTTTTTT | CSVGVTTANTGELFF
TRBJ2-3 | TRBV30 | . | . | TGTGCCTGGAGACGGTTTCTGGGTCCAGATACGCAGTATTTT | CAWRRFLGPDTQYF
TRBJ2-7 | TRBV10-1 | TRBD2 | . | TGCGCCAGCAGTGAGGAGGGTAGCGGGATCCGCGAGCAGTACTTC | CASSEEGSGIREQYF
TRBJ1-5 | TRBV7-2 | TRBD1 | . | TGTGCCATAAAACAGGGGGCCCGTCAGCCCCAGCATTTT | CAIKQGARQPQHF
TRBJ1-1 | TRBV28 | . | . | TGTGCCGGGGGTCGGGGGGCCACTGAAGCTTTCTTT | CAGGRGATEAFF
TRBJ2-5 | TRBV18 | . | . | TGTGCCAGCTCCCCCCCGGGGGAGCAAGAGACCCAGTACTTC | CASSPPGEQETQYF
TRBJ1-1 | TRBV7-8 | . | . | TGTGCCAGCAGCTTAGCTTCCGTGGCGGTAACTGAAGCTTTCTTT | CASSLASVAVTEAFF
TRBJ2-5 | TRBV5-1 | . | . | TGCGCCAGCAGTCCTCCAGGGACATTGTTGGACCAGTACTTC | CASSPPGTLLDQYF